Detailed here is one T cell receptor beta chain. No antigen is known for it. The CD8+ and CD4+ T cells were negatively isolated, with the TEMRA cells enriched by FACS. RNA was extracted with the RNeasy kit, and a quantity of about 0.45 to 1 ug was reverse transcribed using random hexamers. Coverage of TCR beta CDR3 amplification by immunoSEQ multiplex PCR extended to 54 Vbeta and 13 Jbeta. TCRdb itself ran the immunoSEQ multiplex PCR reads through MiXCR, one entry per CDR3 protein. In the table there are a few hundred thousand distinct CDR3 sequences, approximately 85% of which are singletons. The data stem from a study of CD8 T cells in Susac syndrome. Germline assignment: CDR1 MNHEY and CDR2 SVGAGI. This CDR3 is 15 amino acids long. With 0 bases removed from V and 4 bases from J, the gap between germline ends came to 9 bases. Points from the study as a whole: The study conceded that relatively few individuals underwent its TCR sequencing and HLA analysis.

The sequence was collected from a human donor with multiple sclerosis. The sequencing sample was made of CD8+ T cells from PBMCs. This sequence joins TRBV6-5 and TRBJ2-2; D is uncertain. CDR3 residues: CASSYSTRTTGELFF. In DNA form, the CDR3 reads TGTGCCAGCAGTTACTCGACCCGCACCACCGGGGAGCTGTTTTTT.